Sequencing of this TCR beta chain was carried out in a study of blood T cell repertoires in COVID-19. The CDR3 is 13 amino acids. Looked up from germline, CDR1 is SGHTA and CDR2 is FQGNSA. V lost 0 bases, J lost 14 bases, and 7 bases stayed unmatched. The data were produced by immunoSEQ multiplex PCR, yet TCRdb's version contains in-frame clones alone and is incomplete. The repertoire holds some 120,000 clones, 90% seen once, with around 4.6% in the top ten. The gene calls are TRBV7-2 and TRBJ1-5, with 7 bases identical to TRBD1. Sequencing used peripheral blood. The TCR sequence derives from a man between 60 and 75 years old with COVID-19, enrolled during active disease. The CDR3, as DNA: TGTGCCAGCAGCTTAGCAAGACAGGGCGAGAAGCATTTT. Amino acid sequence: CASSLARQGEKHF.